The 10 T cell receptor beta chains listed next were all sequenced from one sample in a study of OX40 agonist ivuxolimab in advanced cancers. Repertoires were generated with immunoSEQ multiplex PCR, while TCRdb's copy carries only in-frame clones and drops some. The table includes 100,000 or so clones, roughly 80% detected once. Sequencing used CD4+ or CD8+ T cells sorted from blood, obtained in a trial of the OX40 agonist ivuxolimab. Receptors were obtained from an adult with an advanced solid tumor such as melanoma, head and neck, liver or kidney cancer.

The chain links TRBV30 to TRBJ2-7, with 7 bases matching TRBD1. The length of the CDR3 is 11 residues. Trimming removed 6 bases from V and 3 bases from J; junction bases left unmatched: 2. Germline values: CDR1 GTSNPN, CDR2 SVGIG (reference sequence). Written as DNA, the CDR3 is TGTGCCTGTTGGACAGGCTACGAGCAGTACTTC. Its protein is CACWTGYEQYF.

V gene TRBV29-1 combines with J gene TRBJ2-7, with TRBD2 identical over 7 bases. Germline V gene lookup returns CDR1 SQVTM and CDR2 ANQGSEA. J gave up 7 bases and V 5 bases, and 20 bases lay outside the gene matches. This CDR3 region has 16 residues. The chain's CDR3 is CSVLWRQGREAGEQYF. CDR3 bases: TGCAGCGTTCTTTGGCGGCAGGGACGGGAAGCGGGGGAGCAGTACTTC.

This chain uses TRBV19 with TRBJ2-3; no clear D gene. The CDR3 runs 11 residues. Germline V gene lookup returns CDR1 LNHDA and CDR2 SQIVND (reference sequence). V dropped 7 bases and J dropped 1 base, with 3 bases sitting between them. The CDR3 loop reads CASTGTDTQYF. The CDR3 bases are TGTGCCAGTACAGGCACAGATACGCAGTATTTT.

The genes are TRBV7-9 and TRBJ2-7; D uncertain. The ends were cut back, 4 bases at V and 5 bases at J, with 12 bases in the middle. Germline V gene sequence: CDR1 SEHNR, CDR2 FQNEAQ (reference sequence). CDR3 length: 13 amino acids. The CDR3: CASSSVQRDEQYF. The CDR3 nucleotides read TGTGCCAGCAGCTCTGTACAACGGGACGAGCAGTACTTC.

The gene calls are TRBV9 and TRBJ2-3, with 9 bases identical to TRBD2. With V trimmed by 0 bases and J by 2 bases, 10 bases remained unmatched. Germline V gene data show CDR1 as SGDLS and CDR2 as YYNGEE. The CDR3 extends over 18 amino acids. Here the CDR3 reads CASSVGFRLAGTTDTQYF. CDR3 DNA sequence: TGTGCCAGCAGCGTAGGATTCCGGCTAGCGGGAACCACAGATACGCAGTATTTT.

The chain links TRBV6-6 to TRBJ1-5; D not certain. Trimming removed 2 bases from V and 4 bases from J, with 12 bases in between. The CDR3 extends over 15 amino acids. The germline V gene encodes CDR1 MNHNY and CDR2 SVGAGI (reference sequence). CDR3 sequence: CASSYRQDSNQPQHF. CDR3 bases: TGTGCCAGCAGTTACCGCCAGGATTCTAATCAGCCCCAGCATTTT.

The chain joins TRBV2 to TRBJ2-3, with 9 bases matching TRBD2. Germline values: CDR1 SNHLY, CDR2 FYNNEI. J lost 0 bases, V lost 4 bases, and 5 bases had no gene match. The CDR3 length is 16 residues. CDR3 loop: CASSAFLAGSTDTQYF. DNA of the CDR3: TGTGCCAGCAGTGCCTTCCTAGCGGGGAGCACAGATACGCAGTATTTT. Filled out from reference TRBV2 and TRBJ2-3, the complete variable domain reads EPEVTQTPSHQVTQMGQEVILRCVPISNHLYFYWYRQILGQKVEFLVSFYNNEISEKSEIFDDQFSVERPDGSNFTLKIRSTKLEDSAMYFCASSAFLAGSTDTQYFGPGTRLTVL.

V is TRBV5-1 and J is TRBJ2-2; possible D gene TRBD1, 5 bases. Germline values: CDR1 SGHRS, CDR2 YFSETQ. This CDR3 contains 14 residues. V gave up 4 bases and J gave up 2 bases, with 9 bases separating them. CDR3 region: CASSNTGNTGELFF. CDR3 nucleotides: TGCGCCAGCAGCAATACAGGCAACACCGGGGAGCTGTTTTTT.

The chain carries TRBV7-9 and TRBJ2-1, with D possibly TRBD2 on 6 matching bases. Trimming took 4 bases from V and 10 from J, leaving 17 bases between them. The CDR3 is made up of 14 amino acids. The germline CDR1 and CDR2 sequences are SEHNR and FQNEAQ (reference sequence). CDR3 sequence: CASSYGRMEGEQFF. The CDR3 nucleotides are TGTGCCAGCAGCTACGGACGGATGGAGGGCGAGCAGTTCTTC. The full variable domain, rest sourced from reference TRBV7-9 and TRBJ2-1, is DTGVSQNPRHKITKRGQNVTFRCDPISEHNRLYWYRQTLGQGPEFLTYFQNEAQLEKSRLLSDRFSAERPKGSFSTLEIQRTEQGDSAMYLCASSYGRMEGEQFFGPGTRLTVL.

The chain links TRBV27 to TRBJ1-1; the D gene is possibly TRBD1 (5 bases). The V gene lost 3 bases and the J gene lost 0 bases, with 8 bases spanning the gap. The CDR3 is made up of 14 amino acids. Germline V gene data show CDR1 as MNHEY and CDR2 as SMNVEV (reference sequence). The CDR3 here is CASSFTGLNTEAFF. The DNA of the CDR3 is TGTGCCAGCAGTTTTACAGGCTTGAACACTGAAGCTTTCTTT.